This TCR beta chain was obtained from a study of shared clonotypes between healthy human individuals. Points from the study as a whole: Rarefaction showed that sequencing of sorted subsets was incomplete (despite large depth). In general, naive subsets displayed greater estimated richness than memory subsets did.

Every one of the donors was a Caucasian adult that lived in Nashville, Tennessee. From CD4+ cells came CD45RA+ naive and CD45RA-negative memory subsets. This clone appeared a single time. What it binds is not known. At the DNA level, this CDR3 is encoded by other sequences in the same sample as well. Clones were sequenced by immunoSEQ multiplex PCR, and TCRdb holds only the in-frame ones, with some missing. The data show over a million clones, roughly 95% seen once. The CDR3 has 15 amino acids. Germline lookup yields CDR1 SGHDT and CDR2 YYEEEE. V lost 0 bases and J 1 base, leaving 5 bases between the germline ends.

Sequenced: naive CD4+ T cells sorted from blood. Subset noted: CD45RA+ positively selected. The sequence came from a man aged 25 to 40 in good health. The chain recombines TRBV5-6 with TRBJ2-6; D is ambiguous. Here the CDR3 reads CASSLGVSGANVLTF. CDR3 DNA: TGTGCCAGCAGCTTGGGTGTATCTGGGGCCAACGTCCTGACTTTC.